This passage covers 15 T cell receptor beta chains from one sample sequenced in a study of T cells in narcolepsy. The assay was immunoSEQ multiplex PCR, and TCRdb's table has in-frame clones only and misses some. The data contain around 31,000 clones, roughly 80% of them singletons. Sequencing was performed on CD45RA- memory CD4+ T cells from PBMCs. Receptors were obtained from a human donor with narcolepsy.

The V and J genes are TRBV7-8 and TRBJ1-1; a weak D match, TRBD1 (5 bases). CDR1 and CDR2 (germline): SGHVS, FQNEAQ. V lost 0 bases and J lost 7, with 18 bases in between. This CDR3 is built from 16 residues. DNA for the CDR3: TGTGCCAGCAGCTTAGCGCTACCCCGTACAGGCGTTGAAGCTTTCTTT. It is translated as CASSLALPRTGVEAFF. Based on the CDR3 plus reference TRBV7-8 and TRBJ1-1, the full variable domain is GAGVSQSPRYKVAKRGQDVALRCDPISGHVSLFWYQQALGQGPEFLTYFQNEAQLDKSGLPSDRFFAERPEGSVSTLKIQRTQQEDSAVYLCASSLALPRTGVEAFFGQGTRLTVV.

This chain uses TRBV19 with TRBJ1-2, with 9 bases fitting TRBD1. V trimming: 8 bases; J trimming: 10 bases; junction bases outside the gene matches: 14. In germline, CDR1 is LNHDA, CDR2 SQIVND (reference sequence). This CDR3 has 14 amino acids. CDR3: CASSHRDRAFDYTF. CDR3 in DNA: TGTGCCAGTTCTCACCGGGACAGGGCCTTCGACTACACCTTC.

This chain joins TRBV2 and TRBJ1-1, with D unclear. This CDR3 spans 14 amino acids. V shed 1 base and J shed 8 bases, with 14 bases lying between them. Germline V gene sequence: CDR1 SNHLY, CDR2 FYNNEI. The CDR3 DNA reads as TGTGCCAGCAGTGAAGATAGGGCCTGGAGCGAAGCTTTCTTT. Amino acids: CASSEDRAWSEAFF.

This clone was detected only once. V and J are TRBV6-5 and TRBJ1-5; a weak D match, TRBD1 (6 bases). CDR3 size: 15 residues. V lost 6 bases and J lost 4, with 16 bases in between. The germline CDR1 and CDR2 sequences are MNHEY and SVGAGI. The CDR3 protein is CASRGLGQTNQPQHF. The CDR3 DNA sequence: TGTGCCAGCAGGGGCTTAGGACAGACTAATCAGCCCCAGCATTTT.

The rearrangement uses TRBV5-6 and TRBJ1-2, with a tentative D call TRBD1 (6 bases). Germline loops: CDR1 SGHDT, CDR2 YYEEEE. The CDR3 length is 13 residues. The ends were cut back, 2 bases at V and 6 bases at J, with 11 bases in the middle. The CDR3 bases are TGTGCCAGCAGCTTCGTACAGGGTAATGGCTACACCTTC. Amino acids: CASSFVQGNGYTF.

This chain uses TRBV15 with TRBJ2-5; D unclear. Looked up from germline, CDR1 is LNHNV and CDR2 is YYDKDF (reference sequence). The CDR3 runs to 13 residues. Trimming shortened V by 0 bases and J by 4 bases, and 6 bases separated the two germline ends. The CDR3 loop is CATSRDGSETQYF. The CDR3 DNA follows: TGTGCCACCAGCAGAGATGGATCAGAGACCCAGTACTTC. The full variable domain, with the rest looked up from reference TRBV15 and TRBJ2-5, is DAMVIQNPRYQVTQFGKPVTLSCSQTLNHNVMYWYQQKSSQAPKLLFHYYDKDFNNEADTPDNFQSRRPNTSFCFLDIRSPGLGDTAMYLCATSRDGSETQYFGPGTRLLVL.

This clone was recorded only once. The gene calls are TRBV6-6 and TRBJ2-5; D is ambiguous. The CDR3 loop spans 13 amino acids. Germline V gene data show CDR1 as MNHNY and CDR2 as SVGAGI (reference sequence). V lost 2 bases and J lost 1, with 5 bases in between. The DNA of the CDR3 is TGTGCCAGCAGTTACGGCAGCCAAGAGACCCAGTACTTC. It encodes CASSYGSQETQYF.

This clone ranks as medium-sized. The CDR3 loop reads CASILNEKLFF. The CDR3 DNA is TGTGCCAGCATTTTGAATGAAAAACTGTTTTTT. The chain is built from TRBV2 and TRBJ1-4; D not resolved. CDR1 SNHLY and CDR2 FYNNEI come from the germline V gene. V was shortened by 7 bases and J by 5 bases, with 5 bases between the two germline ends. This CDR3 has 11 residues.

This chain links TRBV28 with TRBJ2-7; TRBD2 might be the D (7 bases). Germline CDR1 is MDHEN and CDR2 is SYDVKM. With 4 bases removed from V and 3 bases from J, the gap between germline ends came to 22 bases. The CDR3 is made up of 17 amino acids. As DNA, the CDR3 is TGTGCCAGCAGTTACGAAATAGGGGGGGCAGAGGGCTACGAGCAGTACTTC. It translates to CASSYEIGGAEGYEQYF. The full variable domain, with the rest looked up from reference TRBV28 and TRBJ2-7, is DVKVTQSSRYLVKRTGEKVFLECVQDMDHENMFWYRQDPGLGLRLIYFSYDVKMKEKGDIPEGYSVSREKKERFSLILESASTNQTSMYLCASSYEIGGAEGYEQYFGPGTRLTVT.

The chain links TRBV5-5 to TRBJ1-2; tentatively, D is TRBD1 (5 bases). The CDR3 is 12 amino acids. Trimming left V 2 bases short and J 8 bases short, with 10 bases between. Germline V gene lookup returns CDR1 SGHKS and CDR2 YYEKEE (reference sequence). The CDR3: CASSFDSRGYTF. For the CDR3, the DNA is TGTGCCAGCAGCTTCGACAGCCGCGGCTACACCTTC.

The gene calls are TRBV5-4 and TRBJ2-7; the match to TRBD2 covers 8 bases. J gave up 2 bases and V 1 base, and 2 bases lay outside the gene matches. The germline V gene encodes CDR1 SGHNT and CDR2 YYREEE (reference sequence). The CDR3 length is 14 residues. CDR3 coding DNA: TGTGCCAGCAGCTTGAGCGGGGGAACCTACGAGCAGTACTTC. This sequence encodes CASSLSGGTYEQYF.

The chain combines TRBV28 with TRBJ1-1; D not certain. V gave up 7 bases and J gave up 1 base, with 16 bases separating them. Germline values: CDR1 MDHEN, CDR2 SYDVKM. The CDR3 runs to 15 residues. CDR3 in amino acids: CASNRGGITNTEAFF. Written as DNA, the CDR3 is TGTGCCAGCAATCGGGGTGGAATTACGAACACTGAAGCTTTCTTT.

The chain joins TRBV19 to TRBJ2-1; 11 bases agree with TRBD2. The trim removed 5 bases at V and 2 bases at J, leaving 8 bases unmatched. Germline CDR1 is LNHDA and CDR2 is SQIVND (reference sequence). This CDR3 is built from 17 residues. CDR3 residues: CASSGEILAGAYNEQFF. Here the CDR3 DNA reads TGTGCCAGTAGTGGGGAAATACTAGCGGGGGCCTACAATGAGCAGTTCTTC.

This sequence joins TRBV30 and TRBJ2-2; 7 bases map to TRBD2. Germline-derived CDR1 and CDR2 are GTSNPN and SVGIG (reference sequence). Germline trimming cut 5 bases from V and 2 bases from J; bases unmatched to any gene: 8. CDR3 length: 15 residues. CDR3 in DNA: TGTGCCTGGTCGTACGGGGGGTATAACACCGGGGAGCTGTTTTTT. Translated: CAWSYGGYNTGELFF.

This clone was recorded once. The V call is TRBV30, the J call TRBJ2-7, with D tentatively TRBD2 (5 bases). Trimming removed 8 bases at V and 2 bases at J, with 13 bases between. Germline CDR1 is GTSNPN and CDR2 is SVGIG (reference sequence). CDR3 length equals 12 residues. In nucleotides, the CDR3 is TGTGCCGTCCAGAGGGCAACCTACGAGCAGTACTTC. Protein: CAVQRATYEQYF.